This T cell receptor (beta chain) was captured by sequencing in a study of blood T cells in healthy people across ages. The CDR3 contains 13 residues. For the second PCR, which ran for roughly 6 to 12 cycles, a sample-barcoded 5' primer and a J-beta primer mix were used. TCRdb recomputed calls from the 5' RACE reads with MiXCR, one row per CDR3 protein. Among 700,000 to 950,000 distinct CDR3 sequences, roughly 44% were seen once, and the ten largest hold roughly 19%. The clonotype comes from an older woman in good health. V is TRBV21-1 and J is TRBJ1-1. TRBV21-1 is described as a pseudogene. The material sequenced was blood. CDR3 in DNA: TGTGCCAGCAGCAAAGGAGGGTACACTGAAGCTTTCTTT. This sequence encodes CASSKGGYTEAFF.